The T cell receptor beta chain under discussion was sequenced for a study of cytomegalovirus exposure and HLA in healthy donors. Study findings and constraints: In the 95 to 150 validation repertoires, approximately 94% of cluster scores exceeded 0, per a later analysis.

CDR3 length: 15 residues. The V gene lost 1 base and the J gene lost 6 bases, with 13 bases spanning the gap. The germline gives CDR1 SNHLY, CDR2 FYNNEI. Profiling relied on immunoSEQ multiplex PCR, and the TCRdb table lists in-frame clones only, not all of them. Of about 220,000 clones listed, over 80% are singletons. Turning to this clone: Its antigen is not identified.

The chain has TRBV2 and TRBJ2-4; TRBD1 is a possible D gene (6 bases). The sequenced sample consisted of PBMCs. The source is a young woman in good health and CMV-seronegative. In DNA form, the CDR3 reads TGTGCCAGCAGTGAAGAAGGCGGACAGAGAAACATTCAGTACTTC. It codes for CASSEEGGQRNIQYF.